These 3 T cell receptor beta chains came from one sample sequenced in a study of T cells after somatic rescue of genetic block. Measured with immunoSEQ multiplex PCR; TCRdb has only the in-frame clones, and not every one. The data show about 110,000 clones, around nine tenths seen once. The sample consisted of peripheral blood mononuclear cells (PBMCs). The receptors were sampled from a woman between 18 and 29 years old.

V usage is TRBV30 and J usage is TRBJ2-3; D is ambiguous. This CDR3 contains 13 residues. With 1 base removed from V and 4 bases from J, the gap between germline ends came to 9 bases. Germline CDR1 GTSNPN, CDR2 SVGIG (reference sequence). CDR3 nucleotides: TGTGCCTGGAGTGAAGGTGGTCCAGATACGCAGTATTTT. This codes for CAWSEGGPDTQYF.

The chain recombines TRBV18 with TRBJ1-1; no clear D gene. Germline CDR1 KGHSH, CDR2 LQKENI. V dropped 3 bases and J dropped 0 bases, with 17 bases sitting between them. This CDR3 spans 17 amino acids. CDR3 sequence reads: CASSPRARGGVNTEAFF. The CDR3 DNA reads TGTGCCAGCTCACCCCGGGCCCGGGGTGGGGTGAACACTGAAGCTTTCTTT.

The genes are TRBV18 and TRBJ2-1, with a possible D match to TRBD2 (5 bases). The V gene lost 2 bases and the J gene lost 2 bases, with 19 bases spanning the gap. This CDR3 has 18 amino acids. CDR1 and CDR2 from the germline V gene are KGHSH and LQKENI. Here the CDR3 reads CASSPASGGIGAYNEQFF. The CDR3 DNA reads TGTGCCAGCTCACCAGCAAGCGGTGGCATTGGGGCCTACAATGAGCAGTTCTTC.